The 32 T cell receptor beta chains in this list originate from one sample, sequenced in a study of CD4 T cells in relation to SARS-CoV-2 and coronaviruses (dated by TCRdb to the early 2020s). Their antigens are not known. CD4+ T cells from unexposed donors were collected before the COVID-19 pandemic (2011-2018). After less than 13 days of culture, CD4+ T cells were isolated with the EasySep CD4+ T cell isolation kit. The protocol used for the library was the immunoSEQ multiplex PCR assay. This is the immuneACCESS table as TCRdb keeps it, with only in-frame sequences that have V and J called. A part of the clones is gone; compared with another copy, unresolved V genes explain less than half, and the rest is unexplained. For this sample the table gives 21,000 or so clones, of which about 80% were detected only once. The ten largest clones represent roughly an eighth of the sample. Sequenced material: CD4+ T cells from PBMCs, cultured in vitro. These receptors were obtained from a human donor in good health.

This clone has only a few counts. The chain uses TRBV19 and TRBJ2-1, with 7 bases that match TRBD1. In germline, CDR1 is LNHDA, CDR2 SQIVND (reference sequence). V trimming: 7 bases; J trimming: 4 bases; junction bases outside the gene matches: 7. The CDR3 sequence is 14 residues long. CDR3 DNA sequence: TGTGCCAGTAACACGGGACAGTTATACAATGAGCAGTTCTTC. The encoded protein is CASNTGQLYNEQFF. The whole variable domain, filled in from reference TRBV19 and TRBJ2-1, reads DGGITQSPKYLFRKEGQNVTLSCEQNLNHDAMYWYRQDPGQGLRLIYYSQIVNDFQKGDIAEGYSVSREKKESFPLTVTSAQKNPTAFYLCASNTGQLYNEQFFGPGTRLTVL.

This clone was seen a handful of times. The CDR3, as DNA: TGTGCCAGCAGAGGTAGGGGTTTTGATGGCTACACCTTC. Residues: CASRGRGFDGYTF. The chain is built from TRBV2 and TRBJ1-2; possible D gene TRBD1, 5 bases. Germline V gives CDR1 SNHLY, CDR2 FYNNEI. There are 13 residues in the CDR3. The V and J ends lost 6 bases and 6 bases respectively, with 14 bases between them.

The CDR3 reads CASSPRTGDGYGYTF. Written as DNA, the CDR3 is TGTGCCAGCTCACCACGGACAGGGGATGGCTATGGCTACACCTTC. V and J are TRBV18 and TRBJ1-2; TRBD1 aligns across 9 bases. The V and J ends lost 1 base and 4 bases, in that order; junction bases with no gene match: 4. Germline-derived CDR1 and CDR2 are KGHSH and LQKENI. The length of the CDR3 is 15 residues.

This clone was found a few times. J is TRBJ1-5 and V is TRBV24-1; no definite D call. This CDR3 is built from 14 residues. Trimming removed 7 bases from V and 3 bases from J, with 12 bases in between. From germline, CDR1 is KGHDR and CDR2 SFDVKD. Written as DNA, the CDR3 is TGTGCCACCAGGGGCCCTGGGGACAATCAGCCCCAGCATTTT. Its protein is CATRGPGDNQPQHF.

V gene TRBV5-1 combines with J gene TRBJ2-3; 12 nucleotides match TRBD2. Losses at the gene ends were 1 base for V and 5 bases for J; bases not matched to a gene: 2. This CDR3 is 15 amino acids long. CDR1 SGHRS and CDR2 YFSETQ come from the germline V gene. CDR3 loop: CASSLRGLAGDTQYF. In DNA, the CDR3 is TGCGCCAGCAGCTTGAGGGGACTAGCGGGAGATACGCAGTATTTT.

This clone was seen a handful of times. The rearrangement uses TRBV12-5 and TRBJ2-6; 9 bases align to TRBD1. The CDR3 contains 23 residues. Per germline, CDR1 LGHNT and CDR2 FRNRAP. V lost 0 bases and J lost 0; bases outside the gene matches: 18. CDR3 sequence (DNA): TGTGCTAGTGGTTTGGTACGGGGGGATTTGTTTCAGGACAGGGGCTCTGGGGCCAACGTCCTGACTTTC. Its protein product is CASGLVRGDLFQDRGSGANVLTF.

CDR3 nucleotide sequence: TGTGCCATCAGTGGCTACGGGAGGACAGAAGTGCCCAATGAGCAGTTCTTC. This gives the protein CAISGYGRTEVPNEQFF. V and J are TRBV10-3 and TRBJ2-1, with D possibly matching TRBD2 (7 bases). Trimming took 4 bases from V and 6 from J, leaving 22 bases between them. Germline loops: CDR1 ENHRY, CDR2 SYGVKD. The CDR3 length is 17 residues.

This CDR3 reads CASSPGPLLNTEAFF. CDR3 nucleotides: TGTGCCAGCTCACCCGGACCCCTCCTGAACACTGAAGCTTTCTTT. The rearrangement uses TRBV18 and TRBJ1-1; D unclear. CDR1 and CDR2 from the germline V gene are KGHSH and LQKENI. V was shortened by 3 bases and J by 0 bases, with 11 bases between the two germline ends. This CDR3 has 15 residues.

V usage is TRBV2 and J usage is TRBJ1-5, with D maybe TRBD1 (6 bases). Germline V CDR1 and CDR2: SNHLY, FYNNEI. CDR3 length equals 14 residues. V was cut by 6 bases and J by 4 bases, with 13 bases left in between. The DNA for the CDR3 is TGTGCCAGCAGACCCGAGCAGGGGAATCAGCCCCAGCATTTT. Translation gives CASRPEQGNQPQHF.

This clone showed up just a few times. The J gene is TRBJ2-2, the V gene TRBV7-9; 14 bases line up with TRBD2. Germline trimming cut 6 bases from V and 5 bases from J; bases unmatched to any gene: 14. The CDR3 loop spans 19 amino acids. Per germline, CDR1 SEHNR and CDR2 FQNEAQ (reference sequence). The CDR3 loop reads CASSSRPGLAGVLTGELFF. CDR3 nucleotide sequence: TGTGCCAGCAGTTCCAGACCGGGACTAGCGGGAGTATTGACCGGGGAGCTGTTTTTT. Filled out from reference TRBV7-9 and TRBJ2-2, the complete variable domain reads DTGVSQNPRHKITKRGQNVTFRCDPISEHNRLYWYRQTLGQGPEFLTYFQNEAQLEKSRLLSDRFSAERPKGSFSTLEIQRTEQGDSAMYLCASSSRPGLAGVLTGELFFGEGSRLTVL.

This clone was seen a few times. The chain combines TRBV19 with TRBJ2-7; a possible D gene is TRBD2 (6 bases). The germline V and J ends were trimmed by 7 bases and 7 bases, with 23 bases remaining between them. Germline CDR1 LNHDA, CDR2 SQIVND (reference sequence). This CDR3 contains 15 residues. For the CDR3, the DNA is TGTGCCAGTAAGAGGGCGGCTAGCGAGCCATCTGAGCAGTACTTC. It encodes CASKRAASEPSEQYF.

The V and J genes are TRBV7-2 and TRBJ2-7; maybe TRBD2 (7 bases). Germline-derived CDR1 and CDR2 are SGHTA and FQGNSA. Between the trimmed V and J ends, which lost 5 bases and 5 bases, there was a span of 22 bases. The CDR3 is 16 residues long. In nucleotides, the CDR3 is TGTGCCAGCAGCAAAGGGGGGGCCGGGCTTGGTGACGAGCAGTACTTC. This gives the protein CASSKGGAGLGDEQYF.

The V call is TRBV29-1, the J call TRBJ1-2; 9 nucleotides agree with TRBD1. V gave up 6 bases and J gave up 7 bases; unmatched junction bases: 6. Germline V gene data show CDR1 as SQVTM and CDR2 as ANQGSEA. The CDR3 has 12 residues. For the CDR3, the DNA is TGCAGCGTCCGGACAGGGGTGGGTGGCTACACCTTC. Protein sequence: CSVRTGVGGYTF. The full variable domain, completed using reference TRBV29-1 and TRBJ1-2, is SAVISQKPSRDICQRGTSLTIQCQVDSQVTMMFWYRQQPGQSLTLIATANQGSEATYESGFVIDKFPISRPNLTFSTLTVSNMSPEDSSIYLCSVRTGVGGYTFGSGTRLTVV.

The rearrangement joins TRBV6-6 to TRBJ1-1, with no clear D. This CDR3 is 15 amino acids long. V lost 3 bases, J lost 4 bases, and 15 bases lay in between. Germline V gene lookup returns CDR1 MNHNY and CDR2 SVGAGI (reference sequence). CDR3: CASSYAEQMGTEAFF. The CDR3 DNA reads TGTGCCAGCAGTTATGCCGAACAGATGGGCACTGAAGCTTTCTTT.

The V call is TRBV28, the J call TRBJ2-1; the D gene could be TRBD1 or TRBD2 (5 bases each). The ends were cut back, 6 bases at V and 7 bases at J, with 13 bases in the middle. In germline, CDR1 is MDHEN, CDR2 SYDVKM. This CDR3 spans 13 amino acids. Written as DNA, the CDR3 is TGTGCCAGCAGGGTGACTTGGGGGAATGAGCAGTTCTTC. Encoded protein: CASRVTWGNEQFF.

The chain joins TRBV19 to TRBJ1-5, with a possible D match to TRBD1 (5 bases). This CDR3 comprises 15 residues. Trimming left V 3 bases short and J 6 bases short, with 15 bases between. Germline V gives CDR1 LNHDA, CDR2 SQIVND (reference sequence). CDR3 region: CASSIGVGVGQPQHF. The CDR3 nucleotides read TGTGCCAGTAGTATTGGTGTAGGGGTCGGTCAGCCCCAGCATTTT.

Here the CDR3 DNA reads TGCAGTGCTAGTGATGCTCGGACTAACACCGGGGAGCTGTTTTTT. This sequence encodes CSASDARTNTGELFF. The genes are TRBV20-1 and TRBJ2-2; the D gene is possibly TRBD2 (5 bases). Trimming shortened V by 3 bases and J by 2 bases, and 13 bases separated the two germline ends. The CDR3 extends over 15 amino acids. Per germline, CDR1 DFQATT and CDR2 SNEGSKA (reference sequence).

The chain has TRBV27 and TRBJ2-7; tentative D call: TRBD1 (6 bases). Germline CDR1 is MNHEY and CDR2 is SMNVEV (reference sequence). The CDR3 totals 14 residues. Trimming took off 6 bases at V and 6 bases at J, with 18 bases between the two ends. The CDR3, as DNA: TGTGCCAGCAGACCCGCCACAGGGACGGGCGAGCAGTACTTC. It encodes CASRPATGTGEQYF.

This chain links TRBV14 with TRBJ2-2; unclear D gene. Trimming stripped 2 bases from V and 7 bases from J, with 8 bases between. Germline assignment: CDR1 SGHDN and CDR2 FVKESK. The length of the CDR3 is 13 residues. The CDR3 bases are TGTGCCAGCAGCCAACACCCCGGCGGGGAGCTGTTTTTT. Its protein product is CASSQHPGGELFF.

The chain is built from TRBV10-3 and TRBJ1-4; 9 bases match TRBD1. V was pared by 10 bases and J by 7 bases, with 10 bases of the junction left unmatched. Germline CDR1 ENHRY, CDR2 SYGVKD. The CDR3 has 14 residues. In nucleotides, the CDR3 is TGTGCCAGTAATTCGGGACAGGGTCGTGAAAAACTGTTTTTT. This codes for CASNSGQGREKLFF.

The genes are TRBV27 and TRBJ2-3, with 9 bases lining up with TRBD2. V shed 2 bases and J 5 bases; nucleotides not matched to a gene: 8. CDR3 length: 16 residues. In germline, CDR1 is MNHEY, CDR2 SMNVEV (reference sequence). The CDR3 sequence is CASSLMASGIGDTQYF. The CDR3 DNA is TGTGCCAGCAGTTTAATGGCTAGCGGGATAGGAGATACGCAGTATTTT.

The chain combines TRBV24-1 with TRBJ1-5; D might be TRBD1 (5 bases). CDR3 length: 12 amino acids. The germline CDR1 and CDR2 sequences are KGHDR and SFDVKD. V lost 12 bases, J lost 7 bases, and 15 bases lay in between. The DNA for the CDR3 is TGTGCCTCTCAGCGGCGGGGCCAGCCCCAGCATTTT. As protein: CASQRRGQPQHF.

This clone has a handful of counts. The chain uses TRBV12-3 or TRBV12-4 and TRBJ2-7; TRBD1 agrees at 12 bases. J gave up 5 bases and V 9 bases, and 2 bases lay outside the gene matches. This CDR3 has 12 amino acids. The CDR3 is CARRDRGHEQYF. The CDR3 nucleotides are TGTGCCAGAAGGGACAGGGGGCACGAGCAGTACTTC.

The chain employs TRBV19 and TRBJ2-3; TRBD2 matches at 7 bases. V lost 9 bases, J lost 1 base, and 1 base stayed unmatched. Per germline, CDR1 LNHDA and CDR2 SQIVND (reference sequence). This CDR3 has 12 amino acids. The CDR3 DNA reads as TGTGCCAGGACTAGCCGCACAGATACGCAGTATTTT. It translates to CARTSRTDTQYF.

This chain links TRBV6-1 with TRBJ2-7; D remains unclear. Germline loops: CDR1 MNHNS, CDR2 SASEGT. Trimming removed 2 bases at V and 6 bases at J, with 11 bases between. The CDR3 extends over 13 amino acids. The CDR3 reads CASSEKEPGEQYF. The DNA of the CDR3 is TGTGCCAGCAGTGAAAAGGAACCGGGCGAGCAGTACTTC.

The chain has TRBV7-3 and TRBJ2-1; 9 nucleotides line up with TRBD2. Trimming at V came to 0 bases and at J to 6 bases, leaving 9 bases not matched to a gene. The germline V gene has CDR1 SGHTA and CDR2 FQGTGA. The CDR3 spans 17 residues. CDR3 sequence: CASSLTGRLAGTNEQFF. The CDR3 DNA reads TGTGCCAGCAGCTTAACGGGGCGGCTAGCGGGAACCAATGAGCAGTTCTTC. The complete variable domain, with remaining parts taken from reference TRBV7-3 and TRBJ2-1, reads GAGVSQTPSNKVTEKGKYVELRCDPISGHTALYWYRQSLGQGPEFLIYFQGTGAADDSGLPNDRFFAVRPEGSVSTLKIQRTERGDSAVYLCASSLTGRLAGTNEQFFGPGTRLTVL.

This clone was observed a handful of times. V and J are TRBV3-1 (or the pseudogene TRBV3-2) and TRBJ1-1; D is possibly TRBD1 (6 bases). This CDR3 region has 14 residues. Trimming shortened V by 4 bases and J by 3 bases, and 12 bases separated the two germline ends. CDR1 and CDR2 from the germline V gene are LGHDT and YNNKEL (reference sequence). CDR3 nucleotides: TGTGCCAGCAGCCTACAGGGTTCGGACACTGAAGCTTTCTTT. It specifies CASSLQGSDTEAFF.

V gene TRBV5-1 combines with J gene TRBJ1-4; weak D call: TRBD1 (5 bases). The V and J ends lost 3 bases and 3 bases respectively, with 12 bases between them. Germline CDR1 reads SGHRS; CDR2 reads YFSETQ. The CDR3 is made up of 15 amino acids. The CDR3 nucleotides are TGCGCCAGCAGCTCCCAGGGAATACCTAATGAAAAACTGTTTTTT. As protein: CASSSQGIPNEKLFF.

This clone has only one observation. The V call is TRBV6-4, the J call TRBJ2-2; 7 bases fit TRBD1. Germline V gives CDR1 MRHNA, CDR2 SNTAGT. The CDR3 has 14 residues. The V gene end was trimmed by 6 bases and the J gene end by 3 bases; junction bases not matched to a gene: 4. In nucleotides, the CDR3 is TGTGCCAGCAGCGCAGGACAGGACACCGGGGAGCTGTTTTTT. Translated: CASSAGQDTGELFF.

V and J are TRBV19 and TRBJ2-3; D is perhaps TRBD1 or TRBD2 (5 bases each). Germline V gene sequence: CDR1 LNHDA, CDR2 SQIVND (reference sequence). The CDR3 has 13 amino acids. This CDR3 reads CATGRASTDTQYF. CDR3 bases: TGTGCTACGGGACGGGCCAGCACAGATACGCAGTATTTT.

The chain has TRBV6-5 and TRBJ1-5; the D is unclear. The CDR3 is made up of 13 amino acids. Trimming stripped 0 bases from V and 6 bases from J, with 6 bases between. Looked up from germline, CDR1 is MNHEY and CDR2 is SVGAGI. CDR3 in DNA: TGTGCCAGCAGTTACTCCGTCGGTCAGCCCCAGCATTTT. It codes for CASSYSVGQPQHF.

This rearrangement joins TRBV18 to TRBJ2-1, with TRBD2 identical over 9 bases. The germline CDR1 and CDR2 sequences are KGHSH and LQKENI. With 1 base clipped from V and 8 bases from J, the junction kept 9 bases outside the gene matches. The length of the CDR3 is 16 residues. The CDR3 nucleotides are TGTGCCAGCTCACCACGAACTAGCGGGTCAGCGGATGAGCAGTTCTTC. Translated: CASSPRTSGSADEQFF.